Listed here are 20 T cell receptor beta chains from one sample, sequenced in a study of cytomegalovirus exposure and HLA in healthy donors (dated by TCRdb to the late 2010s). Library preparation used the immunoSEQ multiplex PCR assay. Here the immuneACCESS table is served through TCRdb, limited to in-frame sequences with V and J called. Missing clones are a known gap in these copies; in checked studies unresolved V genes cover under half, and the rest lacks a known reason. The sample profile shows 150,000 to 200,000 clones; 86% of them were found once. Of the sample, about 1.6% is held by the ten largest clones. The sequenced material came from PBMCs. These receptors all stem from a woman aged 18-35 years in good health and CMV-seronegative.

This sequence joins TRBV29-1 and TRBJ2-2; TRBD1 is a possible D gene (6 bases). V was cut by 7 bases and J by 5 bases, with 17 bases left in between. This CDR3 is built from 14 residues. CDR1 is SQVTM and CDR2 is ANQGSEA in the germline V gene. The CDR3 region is CSGTTGIRTGELFF. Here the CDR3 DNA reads TGCAGCGGAACCACAGGGATTAGGACCGGGGAGCTGTTTTTT.

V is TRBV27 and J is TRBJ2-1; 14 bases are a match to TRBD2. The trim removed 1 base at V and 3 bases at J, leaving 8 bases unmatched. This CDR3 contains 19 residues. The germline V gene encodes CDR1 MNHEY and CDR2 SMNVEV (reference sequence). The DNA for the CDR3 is TGTGCCAGCAGTTTATGGGGAGGGACTAGCGGGAGAATCTACAATGAGCAGTTCTTC. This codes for CASSLWGGTSGRIYNEQFF.

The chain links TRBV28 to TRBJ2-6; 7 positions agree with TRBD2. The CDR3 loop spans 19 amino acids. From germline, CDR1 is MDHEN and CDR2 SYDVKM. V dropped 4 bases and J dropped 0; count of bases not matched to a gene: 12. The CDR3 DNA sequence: TGTGCCAGCAGTTCCCCCGGCCTAGCGGAAACCTCTGGGGCCAACGTCCTGACTTTC. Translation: CASSSPGLAETSGANVLTF.

CDR3 nucleotides: TGTGCCAGTAGTGAGAGGGGGCCCTCAACTAATGAAAAACTGTTTTTT. It is translated as CASSERGPSTNEKLFF. The V and J genes are TRBV19 and TRBJ1-4; 7 bases line up with TRBD1. J gave up 0 bases and V 5 bases, and 6 bases lay outside the gene matches. This CDR3 is 16 amino acids long. The germline V gene encodes CDR1 LNHDA and CDR2 SQIVND (reference sequence).

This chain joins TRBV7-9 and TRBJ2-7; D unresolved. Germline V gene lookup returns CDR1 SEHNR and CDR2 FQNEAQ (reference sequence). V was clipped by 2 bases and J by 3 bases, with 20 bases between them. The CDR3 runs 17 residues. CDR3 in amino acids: CASSLIPFSETFYEQYF. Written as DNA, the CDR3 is TGTGCCAGCAGCTTAATCCCCTTTAGTGAGACTTTCTACGAGCAGTACTTC.

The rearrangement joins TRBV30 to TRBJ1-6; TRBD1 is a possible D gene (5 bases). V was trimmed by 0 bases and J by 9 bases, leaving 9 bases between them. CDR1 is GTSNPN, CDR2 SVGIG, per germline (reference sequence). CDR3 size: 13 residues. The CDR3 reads CAWSVARGSPLHF. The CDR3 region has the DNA TGTGCCTGGAGTGTTGCTAGGGGTTCACCCCTCCACTTT.

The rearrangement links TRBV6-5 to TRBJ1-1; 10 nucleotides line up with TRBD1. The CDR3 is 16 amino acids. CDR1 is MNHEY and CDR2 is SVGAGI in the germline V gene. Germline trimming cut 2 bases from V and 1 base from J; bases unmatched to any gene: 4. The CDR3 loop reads CASSYADRGPNTEAFF. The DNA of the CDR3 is TGTGCCAGCAGTTACGCCGACAGGGGGCCGAACACTGAAGCTTTCTTT.

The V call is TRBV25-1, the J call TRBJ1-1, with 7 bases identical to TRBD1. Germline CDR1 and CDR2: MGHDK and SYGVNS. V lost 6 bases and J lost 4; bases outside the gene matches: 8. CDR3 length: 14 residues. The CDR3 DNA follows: TGTGCCAGCAGGCAGGGGGACTGGTCCACTGAAGCTTTCTTT. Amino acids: CASRQGDWSTEAFF.

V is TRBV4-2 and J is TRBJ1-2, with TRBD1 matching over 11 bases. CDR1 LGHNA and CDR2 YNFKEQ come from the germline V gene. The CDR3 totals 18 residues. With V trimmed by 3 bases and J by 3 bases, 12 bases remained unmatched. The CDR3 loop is CASSHGPRTGGPDYGYTF. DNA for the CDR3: TGTGCCAGCAGCCATGGTCCTAGGACAGGGGGCCCCGACTATGGCTACACCTTC.

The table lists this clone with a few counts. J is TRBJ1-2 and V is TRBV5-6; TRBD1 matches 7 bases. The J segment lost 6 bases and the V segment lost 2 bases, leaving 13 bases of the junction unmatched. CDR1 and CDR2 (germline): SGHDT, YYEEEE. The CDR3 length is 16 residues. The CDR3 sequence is CASSFRPARGRNGYTF. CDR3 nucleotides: TGTGCCAGCAGCTTTCGGCCAGCCAGGGGGAGGAATGGCTACACCTTC.

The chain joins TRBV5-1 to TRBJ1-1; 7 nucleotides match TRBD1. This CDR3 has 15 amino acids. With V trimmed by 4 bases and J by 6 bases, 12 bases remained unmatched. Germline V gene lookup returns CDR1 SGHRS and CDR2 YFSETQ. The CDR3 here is CASSPTTGKVPEAFF. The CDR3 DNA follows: TGCGCCAGCAGCCCCACGACAGGGAAGGTCCCTGAAGCTTTCTTT.

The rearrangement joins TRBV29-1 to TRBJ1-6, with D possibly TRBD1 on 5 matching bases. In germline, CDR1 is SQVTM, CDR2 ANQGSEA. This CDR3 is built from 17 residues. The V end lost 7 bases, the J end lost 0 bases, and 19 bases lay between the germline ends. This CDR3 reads CSEGLSIQSSYNSPLHF. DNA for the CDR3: TGCAGCGAGGGGTTGTCTATTCAAAGCTCCTATAATTCACCCCTCCACTTT.

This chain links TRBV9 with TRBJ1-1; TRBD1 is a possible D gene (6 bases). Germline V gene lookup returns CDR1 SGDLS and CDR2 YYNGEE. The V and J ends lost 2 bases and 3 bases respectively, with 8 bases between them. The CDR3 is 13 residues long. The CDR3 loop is CASSVNRDTEAFF. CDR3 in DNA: TGTGCCAGCAGCGTTAACAGGGACACTGAAGCTTTCTTT.

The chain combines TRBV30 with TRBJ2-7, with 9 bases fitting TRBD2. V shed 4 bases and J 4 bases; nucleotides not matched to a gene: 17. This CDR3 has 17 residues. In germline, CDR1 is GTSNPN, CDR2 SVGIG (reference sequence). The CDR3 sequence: CAWTPRLLGGGAYEQYF. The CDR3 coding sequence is TGTGCCTGGACCCCAAGGCTGCTTGGCGGGGGGGCTTACGAGCAGTACTTC. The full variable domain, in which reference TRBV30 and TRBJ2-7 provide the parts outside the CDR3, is SQTIHQWPATLVQPVGSPLSLECTVEGTSNPNLYWYRQAAGRGLQLLFYSVGIGQISSEVPQNLSASRPQDRQFILSSKKLLLSDSGFYLCAWTPRLLGGGAYEQYFGPGTRLTVT.

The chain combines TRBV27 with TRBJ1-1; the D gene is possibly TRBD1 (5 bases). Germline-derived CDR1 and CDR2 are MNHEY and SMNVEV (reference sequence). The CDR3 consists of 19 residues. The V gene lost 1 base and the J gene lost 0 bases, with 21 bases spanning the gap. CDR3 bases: TGTGCCAGCAGTTTATTAAGCCGGGGACTCTCCGAAATGAACACTGAAGCTTTCTTT. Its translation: CASSLLSRGLSEMNTEAFF.

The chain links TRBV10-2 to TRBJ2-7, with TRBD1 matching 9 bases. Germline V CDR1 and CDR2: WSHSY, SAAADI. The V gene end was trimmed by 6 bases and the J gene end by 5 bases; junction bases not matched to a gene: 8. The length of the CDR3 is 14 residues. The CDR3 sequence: CASSLGQGLNEQYF. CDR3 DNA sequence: TGCGCCAGCAGCCTGGGACAGGGACTGAACGAGCAGTACTTC.

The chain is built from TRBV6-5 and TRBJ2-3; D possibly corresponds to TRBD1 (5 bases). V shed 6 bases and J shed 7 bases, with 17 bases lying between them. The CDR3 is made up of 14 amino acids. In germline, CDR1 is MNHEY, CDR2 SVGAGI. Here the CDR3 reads CASRNRTTVHTQYF. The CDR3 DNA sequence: TGTGCCAGCAGGAACAGGACAACCGTACATACGCAGTATTTT.

Here the CDR3 DNA reads TGTGCCAGCAGCGTAGTTGCGGGGGGCAGCCCGGGGGAGCAGTTCTTC. Its protein product is CASSVVAGGSPGEQFF. This chain uses TRBV9 with TRBJ2-1, with 8 bases lining up with TRBD2. CDR1 is SGDLS and CDR2 is YYNGEE in the germline V gene. There are 16 residues in the CDR3. V lost 0 bases, J lost 10 bases, and 12 bases stayed unmatched.

This CDR3 reads CASRDSGSVYTGELFF. The CDR3 nucleotides are TGTGCCAGCAGAGATAGCGGGAGTGTGTACACCGGGGAGCTGTTTTTT. The chain uses TRBV6-6 and TRBJ2-2; TRBD2 agrees at 9 bases. The CDR3 sequence is 16 residues long. CDR1 and CDR2 (germline): MNHNY, SVGAGI (reference sequence). V was clipped by 6 bases and J by 3 bases; unmatched bases: 8.

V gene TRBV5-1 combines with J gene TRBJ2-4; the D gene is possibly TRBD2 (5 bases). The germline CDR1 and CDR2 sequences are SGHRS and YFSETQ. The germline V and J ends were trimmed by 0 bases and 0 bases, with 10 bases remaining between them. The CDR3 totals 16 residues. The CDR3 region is CASSLVAGLAKNIQYF. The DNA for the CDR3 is TGCGCCAGCAGCTTGGTGGCGGGCCTAGCCAAAAACATTCAGTACTTC.